This T cell receptor beta chain was sequenced for a study of shared clonotypes between healthy human individuals. Germline V gene lookup returns CDR1 MGHRA and CDR2 YSYEKL. V lost 2 bases to trimming and J lost 10 bases, with 20 bases between them. The CDR3 covers 15 residues. Deep-level running was used for the assay. In the original processing: From ImmunoSEQ came sequences covering only the junction and carrying no quality scores, so filtering differed. Repertoires were generated with immunoSEQ multiplex PCR, while TCRdb's copy carries only in-frame clones and drops some. V, J and clone size reflect that table, while D and trimming were determined from the DNA. The data contain about 2.3 million clones, just over 90% of them singletons. Remarks on this clone: Its specificity is unknown.

The study, taken as a whole, reports: Several donors showed sharing of approximately 5% of naive CD4 clonotypes.

Into CD45RA+ naive and CD45RA-negative memory subsets, the CD4+ cells were split. V is TRBV4-1 and J is TRBJ1-2; unclear D gene. This sequence originates from a man aged 18 to 35 in good health. Some clones in this sample may be carry-over from other donors' samples. Sequencing was done on a sample of naive CD4+ T cells from PBMCs. Stated subset: CD45RA+ positively selected. CDR3 sequence (DNA): TGCGCCAGCAGCCAACTAGGTCGGGTCGGGCCGGCCTACACCTTC. Translation gives CASSQLGRVGPAYTF.